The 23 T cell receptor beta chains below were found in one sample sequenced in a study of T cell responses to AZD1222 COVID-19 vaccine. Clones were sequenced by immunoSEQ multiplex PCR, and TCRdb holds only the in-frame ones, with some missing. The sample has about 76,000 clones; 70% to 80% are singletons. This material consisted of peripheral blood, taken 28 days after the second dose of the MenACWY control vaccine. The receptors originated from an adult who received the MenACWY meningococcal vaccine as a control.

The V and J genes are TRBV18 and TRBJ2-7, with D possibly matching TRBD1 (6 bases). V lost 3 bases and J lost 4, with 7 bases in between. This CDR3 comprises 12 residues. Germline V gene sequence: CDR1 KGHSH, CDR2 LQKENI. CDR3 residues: CASSPDRYEQYF. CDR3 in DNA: TGTGCCAGCTCACCGGACAGATACGAGCAGTACTTC.

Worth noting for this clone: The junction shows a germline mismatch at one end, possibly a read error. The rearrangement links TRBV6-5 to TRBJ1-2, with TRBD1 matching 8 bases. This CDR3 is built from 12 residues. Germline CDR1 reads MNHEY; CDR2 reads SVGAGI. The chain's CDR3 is CASSPPQGALAF. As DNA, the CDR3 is TGTGCCAGCAGCCCCCCCCAGGGGGCGCTGGCCTTC.

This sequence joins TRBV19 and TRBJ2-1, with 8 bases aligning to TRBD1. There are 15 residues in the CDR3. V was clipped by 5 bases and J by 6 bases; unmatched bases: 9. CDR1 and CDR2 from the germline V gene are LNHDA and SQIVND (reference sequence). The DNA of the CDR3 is TGTGCCAGTAGTGGGCCGGGACAGGCCTCCAATGAGCAGTTCTTC. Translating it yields CASSGPGQASNEQFF. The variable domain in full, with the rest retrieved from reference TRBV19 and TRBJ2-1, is DGGITQSPKYLFRKEGQNVTLSCEQNLNHDAMYWYRQDPGQGLRLIYYSQIVNDFQKGDIAEGYSVSREKKESFPLTVTSAQKNPTAFYLCASSGPGQASNEQFFGPGTRLTVL.

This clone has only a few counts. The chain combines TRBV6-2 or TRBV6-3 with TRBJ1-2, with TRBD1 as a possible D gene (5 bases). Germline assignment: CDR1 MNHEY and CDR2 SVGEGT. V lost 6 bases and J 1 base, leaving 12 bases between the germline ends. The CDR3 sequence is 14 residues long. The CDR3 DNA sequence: TGTGCCAGCAGCCAGACAGATCATAACTATGGCTACACCTTC. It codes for CASSQTDHNYGYTF.

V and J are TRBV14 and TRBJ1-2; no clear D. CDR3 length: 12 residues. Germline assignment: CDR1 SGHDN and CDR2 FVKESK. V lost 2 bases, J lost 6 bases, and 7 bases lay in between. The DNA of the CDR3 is TGTGCCAGCAGCCAATATTTAGATGGCTACACCTTC. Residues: CASSQYLDGYTF.

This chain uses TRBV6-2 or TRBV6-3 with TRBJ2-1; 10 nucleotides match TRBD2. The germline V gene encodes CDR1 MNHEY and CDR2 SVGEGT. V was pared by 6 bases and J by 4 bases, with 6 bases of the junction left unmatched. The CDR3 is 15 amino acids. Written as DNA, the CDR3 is TGTGCCAGCAGACCTAGCGGGGGTGATTACAATGAGCAGTTCTTC. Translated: CASRPSGGDYNEQFF.

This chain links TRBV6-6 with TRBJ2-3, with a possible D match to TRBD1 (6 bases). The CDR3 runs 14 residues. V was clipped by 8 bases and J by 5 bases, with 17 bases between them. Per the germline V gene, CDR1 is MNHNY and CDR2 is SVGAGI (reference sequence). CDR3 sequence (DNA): TGTGCCAGCCAACTTTCACAGGGTGTAGATACGCAGTATTTT. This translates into CASQLSQGVDTQYF.

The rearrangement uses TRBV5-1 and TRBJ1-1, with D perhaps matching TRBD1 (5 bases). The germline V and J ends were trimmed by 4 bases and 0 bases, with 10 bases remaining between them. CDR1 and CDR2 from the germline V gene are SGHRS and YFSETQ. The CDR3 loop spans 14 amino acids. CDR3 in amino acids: CASSPGTLNTEAFF. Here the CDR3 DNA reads TGCGCCAGCAGCCCCGGGACGTTGAACACTGAAGCTTTCTTT.

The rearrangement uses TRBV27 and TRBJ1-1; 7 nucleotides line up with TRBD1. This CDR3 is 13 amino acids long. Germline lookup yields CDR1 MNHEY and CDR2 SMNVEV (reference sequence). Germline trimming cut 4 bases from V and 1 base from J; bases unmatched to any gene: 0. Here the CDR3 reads CASSYRGNTEAFF. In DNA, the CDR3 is TGTGCCAGCAGTTACAGGGGGAACACTGAAGCTTTCTTT.

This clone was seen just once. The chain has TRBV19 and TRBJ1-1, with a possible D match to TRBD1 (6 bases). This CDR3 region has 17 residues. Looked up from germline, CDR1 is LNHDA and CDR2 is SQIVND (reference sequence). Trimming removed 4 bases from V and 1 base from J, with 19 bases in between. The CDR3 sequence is CASSKGGLEGRNTEAFF. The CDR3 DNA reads TGTGCCAGTAGTAAGGGGGGGCTAGAGGGTCGGAACACTGAAGCTTTCTTT.

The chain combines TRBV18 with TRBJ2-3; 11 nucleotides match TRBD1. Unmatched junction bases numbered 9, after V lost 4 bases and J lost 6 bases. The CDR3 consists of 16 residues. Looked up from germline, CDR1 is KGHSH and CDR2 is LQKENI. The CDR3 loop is CASSRNGQGAGDTQYF. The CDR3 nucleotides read TGTGCCAGCTCACGTAACGGACAGGGGGCAGGGGATACGCAGTATTTT.

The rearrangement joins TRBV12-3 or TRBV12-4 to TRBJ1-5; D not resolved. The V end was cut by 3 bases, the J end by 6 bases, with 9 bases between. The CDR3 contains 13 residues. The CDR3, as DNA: TGTGCCAGCAGTTTGGCACCCTCTCAGCCCCAGCATTTT. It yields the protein CASSLAPSQPQHF.

CDR3 loop: CASSPDTPWPDTQYF. DNA for the CDR3: TGTGCCAGCAGCCCCGACACCCCGTGGCCAGATACGCAGTATTTT. V is TRBV6-2 or TRBV6-3 and J is TRBJ2-3; D unresolved. CDR1 MNHEY and CDR2 SVGEGT come from the germline V gene. V was shortened by 6 bases and J by 4 bases, with 17 bases between the two germline ends. There are 15 residues in the CDR3.

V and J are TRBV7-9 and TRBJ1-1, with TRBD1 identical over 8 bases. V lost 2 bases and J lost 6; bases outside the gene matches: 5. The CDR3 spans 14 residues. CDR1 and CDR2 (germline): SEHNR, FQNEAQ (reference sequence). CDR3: CASSLNRGSPEAFF. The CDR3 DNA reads TGTGCCAGCAGCTTAAACAGGGGGTCCCCTGAAGCTTTCTTT.

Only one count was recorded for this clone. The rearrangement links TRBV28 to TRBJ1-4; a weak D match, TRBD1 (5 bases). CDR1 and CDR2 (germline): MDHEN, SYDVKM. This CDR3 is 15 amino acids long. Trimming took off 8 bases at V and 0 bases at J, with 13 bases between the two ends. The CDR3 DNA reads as TGTGCCAGCGGGGGTGCGGCATCAACTAATGAAAAACTGTTTTTT. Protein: CASGGAASTNEKLFF.

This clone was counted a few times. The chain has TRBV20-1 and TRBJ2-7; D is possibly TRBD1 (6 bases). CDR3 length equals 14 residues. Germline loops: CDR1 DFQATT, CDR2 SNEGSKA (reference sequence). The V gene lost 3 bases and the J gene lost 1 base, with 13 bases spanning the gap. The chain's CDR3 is CSASKGTLSYEQYF. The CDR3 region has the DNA TGCAGTGCTAGTAAGGGGACACTTTCCTACGAGCAGTACTTC.

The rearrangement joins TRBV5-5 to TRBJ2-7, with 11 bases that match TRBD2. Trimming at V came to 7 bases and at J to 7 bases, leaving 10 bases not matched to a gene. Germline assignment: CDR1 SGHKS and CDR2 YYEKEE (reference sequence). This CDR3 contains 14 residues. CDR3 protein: CASGRLAGTGEQYF. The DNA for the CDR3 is TGTGCCAGCGGGCGACTAGCGGGGACTGGGGAGCAGTACTTC.

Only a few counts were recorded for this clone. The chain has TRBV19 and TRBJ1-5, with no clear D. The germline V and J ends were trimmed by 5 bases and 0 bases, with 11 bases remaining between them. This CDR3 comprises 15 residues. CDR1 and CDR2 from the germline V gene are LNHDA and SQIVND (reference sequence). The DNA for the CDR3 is TGTGCCAGTAGTTACAGCACCTTTAGCAATCAGCCCCAGCATTTT. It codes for CASSYSTFSNQPQHF. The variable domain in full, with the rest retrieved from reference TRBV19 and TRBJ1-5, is DGGITQSPKYLFRKEGQNVTLSCEQNLNHDAMYWYRQDPGQGLRLIYYSQIVNDFQKGDIAEGYSVSREKKESFPLTVTSAQKNPTAFYLCASSYSTFSNQPQHFGDGTRLSIL.

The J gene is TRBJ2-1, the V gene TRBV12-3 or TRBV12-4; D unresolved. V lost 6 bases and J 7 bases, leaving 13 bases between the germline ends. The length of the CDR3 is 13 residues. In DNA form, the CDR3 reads TGTGCCAGCAGAAGCTTGTCGGTTAATGAGCAGTTCTTC. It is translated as CASRSLSVNEQFF.

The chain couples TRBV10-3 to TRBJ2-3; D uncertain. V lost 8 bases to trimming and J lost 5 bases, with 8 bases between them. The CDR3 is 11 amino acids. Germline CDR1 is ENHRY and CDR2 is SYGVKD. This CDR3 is CAIGGLDTQYF. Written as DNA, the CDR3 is TGTGCCATCGGTGGGTTAGATACGCAGTATTTT.

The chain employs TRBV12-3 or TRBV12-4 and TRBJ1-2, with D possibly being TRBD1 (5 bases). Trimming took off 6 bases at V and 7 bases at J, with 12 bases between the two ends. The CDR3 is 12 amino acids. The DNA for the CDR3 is TGTGCCAGCAGGGGGGACCAGTTTGGCTACACCTTC. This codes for CASRGDQFGYTF.

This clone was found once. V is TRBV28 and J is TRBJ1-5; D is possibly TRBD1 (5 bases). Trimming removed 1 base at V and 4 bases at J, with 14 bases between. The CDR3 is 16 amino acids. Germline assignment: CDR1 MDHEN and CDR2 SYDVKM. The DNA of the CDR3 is TGTGCCAGCAGTTTATCGGCAGGGACTCTTAATCAGCCCCAGCATTTT. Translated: CASSLSAGTLNQPQHF.

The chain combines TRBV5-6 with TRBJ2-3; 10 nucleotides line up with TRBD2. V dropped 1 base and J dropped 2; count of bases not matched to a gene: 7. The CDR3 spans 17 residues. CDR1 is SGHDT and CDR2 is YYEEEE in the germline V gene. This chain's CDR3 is CASSLIIAGGFTDTQYF. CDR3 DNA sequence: TGTGCCAGCAGCTTGATTATAGCGGGGGGATTCACAGATACGCAGTATTTT.